The present entry profiles one T cell receptor beta chain with its context. CD45RO-negative CD8 cells positively selected for CCR7 made up the naive population, which excluded terminally differentiated effector memory CD45RA+ cells. This specimen belongs to a study of shared clonotypes between healthy human individuals. Overall study context: Three CD4 naive, three CD4 memory, two CD8 naive and one CD8 memory plate were used per donor.

Tens of thousands of T cell genomes (about 210 ng DNA) went into each sorted-subset replicate. In the authors' workflow: In the immunoSEQ data, sequences were junction-only and lacked quality scores, so filtering differed. The table came from immunoSEQ multiplex PCR; TCRdb's copy has only in-frame clones and leaves some out. That table is the source of V, J and clone size, and D and trimming were worked out from the DNA. This sample has over 800,000 clones, with approximately 92% found just once. The length of the CDR3 is 14 residues. Germline V lookup: CDR1 SGHVS, CDR2 FQNEAQ. The V segment lost 2 bases and the J segment 7 bases; nucleotides outside the gene matches: 5.

The sequence came from a man in his thirties or forties in good health. The sequencing input was naive CD8+ T cells sorted from blood. The V call is TRBV7-8, the J call TRBJ2-1; TRBD1 matches 7 bases. The CDR3, as DNA: TGTGCCAGCAGCTTAAGGGACAGCAAAAATGAGCAGTTCTTC. Protein sequence: CASSLRDSKNEQFF.